These 16 T cell receptor beta chains were all obtained from the same sample, sequenced in a study of shared clonotypes between healthy human individuals (dated by TCRdb to between 2020 and 2021). To prepare the library, the immunoSEQ multiplex PCR assay was applied. TCRdb holds this immuneACCESS table with in-frame rearrangements only. Some clones are missing; in checked studies, unresolved V genes explain under half, and the rest has no known cause. The sample table lists some 2,000,000 clones, roughly 94% of them with a count of one. The ten largest clones represent 0.1% to 0.15% of the sample. The sequenced sample consisted of naive CD4+ T cells sorted from blood. Taken with the paper, the label for cell subset or site translates to: CD45RA+ positively selected. The receptors originated from a man younger than 35 in good health.

This clone has only one observation. The chain has TRBV6-4 and TRBJ2-7; 9 nucleotides line up with TRBD1. Germline assignment: CDR1 MRHNA and CDR2 SNTAGT. V trimming: 6 bases; J trimming: 3 bases; junction bases outside the gene matches: 3. The CDR3 length is 13 residues. CDR3 sequence (DNA): TGTGCCAGCAGCCAGGGACAGGGCTACGAGCAGTACTTC. Translated: CASSQGQGYEQYF.

The rearrangement links TRBV5-4 to TRBJ2-1; 7 bases fit TRBD1. CDR3 length: 15 amino acids. The germline V gene has CDR1 SGHNT and CDR2 YYREEE (reference sequence). V shed 3 bases, J shed 3 bases, and the junction held 6 bases outside the gene matches. CDR3 loop: CASSSDRSNYNEQFF. Written as DNA, the CDR3 is TGTGCCAGCAGCTCGGACAGGAGTAACTACAATGAGCAGTTCTTC.

The chain joins TRBV4-2 to TRBJ1-5; possibly TRBD1 for D (5 bases). The CDR3 has 16 residues. Germline CDR1 LGHNA, CDR2 YNFKEQ. With 0 bases removed from V and 2 bases from J, the gap between germline ends came to 11 bases. The CDR3 spells CASSQDRGEGNQPQHF. CDR3 nucleotide sequence: TGTGCCAGCAGCCAAGATAGGGGCGAGGGCAATCAGCCCCAGCATTTT.

The chain couples TRBV7-2 to TRBJ1-6, with TRBD1 as a possible D gene (6 bases). The CDR3 has 14 amino acids. Germline V lookup: CDR1 SGHTA, CDR2 FQGNSA. Between the trimmed V and J ends, which lost 5 bases and 13 bases, there was a span of 18 bases. Here the CDR3 reads CASSPRQVSGPLHF. The CDR3 nucleotides read TGTGCCAGCAGCCCGCGACAGGTCTCAGGGCCCCTCCACTTT. Full variable domain (outside the CDR3, taken from reference TRBV7-2 and TRBJ1-6): GAGVSQSPSNKVTEKGKDVELRCDPISGHTALYWYRQSLGQGLEFLIYFQGNSAPDKSGLPSDRFSAERTGGSVSTLTIQRTQQEDSAVYLCASSPRQVSGPLHFGNGTRLTVT.

V gene TRBV5-1 combines with J gene TRBJ1-6, with D perhaps TRBD1 (6 bases). The V and J ends lost 4 bases and 7 bases respectively, with 21 bases between them. The CDR3 consists of 17 residues. Germline V lookup: CDR1 SGHRS, CDR2 YFSETQ. CDR3 DNA: TGCGCCAGCAGCGCCGGTGGGGACACTACGGGGAATTCACCCCTCCACTTT. Its protein product is CASSAGGDTTGNSPLHF.

The chain is built from TRBV20-1 and TRBJ2-5; no definite D call. V was pared by 1 base and J by 11 bases, with 11 bases between. The CDR3 is 11 amino acids. Germline CDR1 reads DFQATT; CDR2 reads SNEGSKA (reference sequence). The CDR3 DNA follows: TGCAGTGCTAGAGCCCCACCTAGACAGTACTTC. Encoded protein: CSARAPPRQYF.

The J gene is TRBJ1-1, the V gene TRBV5-4, with 10 bases lining up with TRBD1. V shed 2 bases, J shed 5 bases, and the junction held 6 bases outside the gene matches. Germline assignment: CDR1 SGHNT and CDR2 YYREEE (reference sequence). This CDR3 is built from 15 residues. This CDR3 reads CASSLQDRGQTEAFF. The CDR3 DNA reads as TGTGCCAGCAGCTTACAAGACAGGGGGCAGACTGAAGCTTTCTTT.

V gene TRBV11-2 combines with J gene TRBJ1-1; D remains unclear. This CDR3 is 14 amino acids long. Deletions cut 4 bases from V and 2 bases from J, with 11 bases between. Looked up from germline, CDR1 is SGHAT and CDR2 is FQNNGV. CDR3 DNA sequence: TGTGCCAGCAGCTCCCGGGCCTCAAACACTGAAGCTTTCTTT. Translated: CASSSRASNTEAFF.

Points on this clone: At the DNA level, this CDR3 is encoded by other sequences in the same sample as well. The genes are TRBV6-5 and TRBJ1-2; a possible D gene is TRBD1 (5 bases). Germline V gene sequence: CDR1 MNHEY, CDR2 SVGAGI. V was shortened by 5 bases and J by 6 bases, with 10 bases between the two germline ends. The CDR3 has 12 amino acids. This CDR3 is CASSRGDHGYTF. In DNA form, the CDR3 reads TGTGCCAGCAGTCGGGGGGATCATGGCTACACCTTC.

The V call is TRBV19, the J call TRBJ2-7; a possible D gene is TRBD1 (6 bases). The CDR3 loop spans 15 amino acids. CDR1 is LNHDA, CDR2 SQIVND, per germline (reference sequence). With 3 bases removed from V and 2 bases from J, the gap between germline ends came to 14 bases. CDR3 sequence reads: CASSIRITGTYEQYF. The CDR3 DNA sequence: TGTGCCAGTAGTATCCGTATTACAGGGACCTACGAGCAGTACTTC.

The chain joins TRBV18 to TRBJ1-2; no reliable D call. There are 16 residues in the CDR3. Germline CDR1 KGHSH, CDR2 LQKENI. Trimming cost V 4 bases and J 6 bases, with 21 bases left between them. CDR3 DNA sequence: TGTGCCAGCTCACTTAATAGCGATGCTTCGGGGAATGGCTACACCTTC. Translated, it gives CASSLNSDASGNGYTF. The whole variable domain, filled in from reference TRBV18 and TRBJ1-2, reads NAGVMQNPRHLVRRRGQEARLRCSPMKGHSHVYWYRQLPEEGLKFMVYLQKENIIDESGMPKERFSAEFPKEGPSILRIQQVVRGDSAAYFCASSLNSDASGNGYTFGSGTRLTVV.

This sequence joins TRBV6-5 and TRBJ2-3; D unclear. This CDR3 spans 13 amino acids. Trimming left V 2 bases short and J 7 bases short, with 10 bases between. The germline V gene encodes CDR1 MNHEY and CDR2 SVGAGI. The CDR3 is CASSYEKRYTQYF. CDR3 nucleotides: TGTGCCAGCAGTTACGAGAAGCGTTATACGCAGTATTTT.

The J gene is TRBJ2-3, the V gene TRBV9; D is unresolved. The CDR3 totals 15 residues. Trimming cost V 3 bases and J 0 bases, with 11 bases left between them. CDR1 is SGDLS, CDR2 YYNGEE, per germline. The CDR3 loop reads CASSERLGSTDTQYF. For the CDR3, the DNA is TGTGCCAGCAGCGAGAGACTGGGAAGCACAGATACGCAGTATTTT.

The chain is built from TRBV28 and TRBJ1-2; D gene ambiguous. The CDR3 spans 15 residues. Germline-derived CDR1 and CDR2 are MDHEN and SYDVKM. The V end was cut by 3 bases, the J end by 5 bases, with 16 bases between. The CDR3 DNA follows: TGTGCCAGCAGTTTGCCCAGAGGTACCTCTTATGGCTACACCTTC. Its protein is CASSLPRGTSYGYTF.

The J gene is TRBJ2-2, the V gene TRBV4-1, with 12 positions matching TRBD2. Germline V gives CDR1 MGHRA, CDR2 YSYEKL. This CDR3 has 19 amino acids. V was pared by 1 base and J by 0 bases, with 6 bases of the junction left unmatched. CDR3 nucleotide sequence: TGCGCCAGCAGCCAAGTTTCTAGCGGGAGGGGACCGAACACCGGGGAGCTGTTTTTT. As protein: CASSQVSSGRGPNTGELFF.

The rearrangement joins TRBV7-3 to TRBJ1-1; 8 positions match TRBD1. The CDR3 has 18 residues. The germline V gene encodes CDR1 SGHTA and CDR2 FQGTGA. The junction had 9 bases not matched to a gene; V was cut back by 0 bases and J by 0 bases. CDR3 sequence: CASSLTHHAGGLNTEAFF. Written as DNA, the CDR3 is TGTGCCAGCAGCTTAACACATCACGCAGGGGGCTTGAACACTGAAGCTTTCTTT.